The present TCR beta chain was sequenced within a study of molecular identifiers for immune sequencing clone quantification. The CDR3 runs 15 residues. CDR1 is MDHEN, CDR2 SYDVKM, per germline. Deletions cut 2 bases from V and 2 bases from J, with 11 bases between. This clonotype appeared many times. TCRdb recomputed calls from the PCR reads with MiXCR, one row per CDR3 protein. In the table there are about 630,000 distinct CDR3 sequences, about 25% of which are singletons. This chain joins TRBV28 and TRBJ2-3, with TRBD2 as a possible D gene (5 bases). The clonotype was recovered from a human donor in good health. Some libraries in this study had Jurkat cell RNA spiked in. Sample: naive CD8+ T cells from blood, with Jurkat cell RNA spiked in. Subset: FACS-sorted CD8+CD4-CCR7+CD45RA+ naive T cells. The CDR3 is CASSLGGRPTDTQYF. In DNA form, the CDR3 reads TGTGCCAGCAGTTTAGGTGGGAGACCCACAGATACGCAGTATTTT.